This entry concerns a single TCR beta chain. The CDR3 is made up of 18 amino acids. V lost 4 bases and J 0 bases, leaving 18 bases between the germline ends. The germline CDR1 and CDR2 sequences are MNHEY and SMNVEV (reference sequence). Per the original methods: From reference gene primer amplification, estimates of nucleated cell counts were derived. The table came from immunoSEQ multiplex PCR; TCRdb's copy has only in-frame clones and leaves some out. Clone size and V and J calls were adopted from that table, with D and trimming inferred from the DNA. The sample includes nearly 300,000 clones, 88% of them seen just once. The data stem from a study of blood T cell repertoires in COVID-19. Study background: Collection of acute and convalescent COVID-19 samples took place in the United States, Italy and Spain. T cells, B-cell-depleted T cells, or PBMCs supplied cDNA or gDNA.

This TCR derives from a woman aged 25 to 39 who had recovered from COVID-19. The chain is built from TRBV27 and TRBJ1-4; weak D call: TRBD1 (6 bases). The specimen sequenced was peripheral blood. The CDR3 coding sequence is TGTGCCAGCAGTTCGTACAGGGAGTCGATTGCAACTAATGAAAAACTGTTTTTT. Translated, it gives CASSSYRESIATNEKLFF. Using reference TRBV27 and TRBJ1-4 for the parts outside the CDR3, the full variable domain is EAQVTQNPRYLITVTGKKLTVTCSQNMNHEYMSWYRQDPGLGLRQIYYSMNVEVTDKGDVPEGYKVSRKEKRNFPLILESPSPNQTSLYFCASSSYRESIATNEKLFFGSGTQLSVL.